These 13 T cell receptor beta chains were sequenced from one sample in a study of T cell responses to AZD1222 COVID-19 vaccine. TCRdb's table, derived via immunoSEQ multiplex PCR, lists solely in-frame clones and lacks some. The table lists 95,000 to 100,000 clones, about nine tenths of them singletons. This sample comprised peripheral blood, obtained 28 days after the second AZD1222 dose. The receptors originated from an adult who received the AZD1222 COVID-19 vaccine.

The chain joins TRBV7-3 to TRBJ1-1, with TRBD1 as a possible D gene (5 bases). Deletions cut 5 bases from V and 1 base from J, with 8 bases between. Germline lookup yields CDR1 SGHTA and CDR2 FQGTGA. The length of the CDR3 is 13 residues. The CDR3 is CASSQGTNTEAFF. The CDR3 nucleotides read TGTGCCAGCAGCCAGGGAACGAACACTGAAGCTTTCTTT. Based on the CDR3 plus reference TRBV7-3 and TRBJ1-1, the full variable domain is GAGVSQTPSNKVTEKGKYVELRCDPISGHTALYWYRQSLGQGPEFLIYFQGTGAADDSGLPNDRFFAVRPEGSVSTLKIQRTERGDSAVYLCASSQGTNTEAFFGQGTRLTVV.

This clone has ten or more counts. The gene calls are TRBV30 and TRBJ2-7; D is perhaps TRBD1 or TRBD2 (5 bases each). V dropped 7 bases and J dropped 6 bases, with 22 bases sitting between them. The CDR3 has 14 amino acids. Germline V gives CDR1 GTSNPN, CDR2 SVGIG (reference sequence). CDR3 region: CASTQIMGTSEQYF. The CDR3 nucleotides are TGTGCCTCCACTCAAATAATGGGGACGTCCGAGCAGTACTTC. The entire variable domain, with the rest obtained from reference TRBV30 and TRBJ2-7, is as follows: SQTIHQWPATLVQPVGSPLSLECTVEGTSNPNLYWYRQAAGRGLQLLFYSVGIGQISSEVPQNLSASRPQDRQFILSSKKLLLSDSGFYLCASTQIMGTSEQYFGPGTRLTVT.

This clone was seen a single time. The chain employs TRBV6-6 and TRBJ1-6; D ambiguous. V lost 2 bases, J lost 10 bases, and 18 bases lay in between. From germline, CDR1 is MNHNY and CDR2 SVGAGI (reference sequence). The CDR3 sequence is 16 residues long. The DNA for the CDR3 is TGTGCCAGCAGTTACGAAAGGGCCCTACAAGGGTCACCCCTCCACTTT. Translated, it gives CASSYERALQGSPLHF.

The chain carries TRBV5-1 and TRBJ2-1; a weak D match, TRBD2 (6 bases). Per germline, CDR1 SGHRS and CDR2 YFSETQ. There are 15 residues in the CDR3. The V gene lost 0 bases and the J gene lost 4 bases, with 11 bases spanning the gap. The CDR3 DNA is TGCGCCAGCAGCTTGGGTGGCGGAGGGTACAATGAGCAGTTCTTC. Encoded protein: CASSLGGGGYNEQFF. Variable domain in full (rest from reference TRBV5-1 and TRBJ2-1): KAGVTQTPRYLIKTRGQQVTLSCSPISGHRSVSWYQQTPGQGLQFLFEYFSETQRNKGNFPGRFSGRQFSNSRSEMNVSTLELGDSALYLCASSLGGGGYNEQFFGPGTRLTVL.

The chain links TRBV19 to TRBJ2-7; 8 nucleotides align to TRBD1. Trimming cost V 4 bases and J 3 bases; bases outside gene matches: 11. The length of the CDR3 is 16 residues. Germline CDR1 is LNHDA and CDR2 is SQIVND (reference sequence). CDR3 sequence reads: CASSKGQAPLVYEQYF. The DNA of the CDR3 is TGTGCCAGTAGTAAGGGACAGGCCCCTCTTGTCTACGAGCAGTACTTC.

This clone showed up just a few times. The chain has TRBV6-5 and TRBJ2-2, with D hard to call. This CDR3 has 14 residues. The V and J ends lost 6 bases and 1 base respectively, with 9 bases between them. CDR1 and CDR2 (germline): MNHEY, SVGAGI. The CDR3 DNA reads as TGTGCCAGCAGCCAAAACAGGAACACCGGGGAGCTGTTTTTT. Translating gives CASSQNRNTGELFF.

This chain connects TRBV5-1 to TRBJ2-3; 14 positions agree with TRBD2. J was trimmed by 2 bases and V by 7 bases; bases with no gene match: 9. Germline V gives CDR1 SGHRS, CDR2 YFSETQ. This CDR3 is 17 amino acids long. Written as DNA, the CDR3 is TGCGCCAGCGCCGGACTAGCGGGAGGCACTCTCACAGATACGCAGTATTTT. Its protein product is CASAGLAGGTLTDTQYF.

The chain has TRBV10-3 and TRBJ1-1; D unclear. Germline V gene lookup returns CDR1 ENHRY and CDR2 SYGVKD. Deletions cut 5 bases from V and 0 bases from J, with 10 bases between. This CDR3 region has 14 residues. The CDR3 sequence: CAISPTEMNTEAFF. The CDR3 DNA reads as TGTGCCATCAGTCCGACTGAGATGAACACTGAAGCTTTCTTT.

The chain combines TRBV18 with TRBJ2-7, with 7 bases identical to TRBD1. Trimming took 3 bases from V and 6 from J; bases not matched to a gene: 8. Per the germline V gene, CDR1 is KGHSH and CDR2 is LQKENI. The CDR3 loop spans 14 amino acids. As DNA, the CDR3 is TGTGCCAGCTCACCTGCGGAAGGGGGCATCGAGCAGTACTTC. Protein product: CASSPAEGGIEQYF. Variable domain in full (rest from reference TRBV18 and TRBJ2-7): NAGVMQNPRHLVRRRGQEARLRCSPMKGHSHVYWYRQLPEEGLKFMVYLQKENIIDESGMPKERFSAEFPKEGPSILRIQQVVRGDSAAYFCASSPAEGGIEQYFGPGTRLTVT.

This chain uses TRBV7-3 with TRBJ2-5; D remains ambiguous. CDR1 SGHTA and CDR2 FQGTGA come from the germline V gene. CDR3 length: 13 amino acids. The V gene lost 4 bases and the J gene lost 5 bases, with 11 bases spanning the gap. The CDR3 here is CASSSTNGETQYF. The CDR3 nucleotides read TGTGCCAGCAGCTCTACGAATGGGGAGACCCAGTACTTC.

The sample holds many counts of this clone. The chain combines TRBV6-2 or TRBV6-3 with TRBJ1-1; D unresolved. The CDR3 spans 14 residues. Germline V gene data show CDR1 as MNHEY and CDR2 as SVGEGT. Between the trimmed V and J ends, which lost 4 bases and 10 bases, there was a span of 19 bases. The DNA of the CDR3 is TGTGCCAGCAGTTCCCTTGGACGGATCGGCGGAGCTTTCTTT. It encodes CASSSLGRIGGAFF.

The chain carries TRBV6-1 and TRBJ1-4; D may be TRBD1 (5 bases). Germline CDR1 MNHNS, CDR2 SASEGT. V lost 2 bases and J 6 bases, leaving 13 bases between the germline ends. The CDR3 is 15 amino acids. The CDR3 sequence: CASSEMAGRDEKLFF. CDR3 coding DNA: TGTGCCAGCAGTGAAATGGCAGGGAGGGATGAAAAACTGTTTTTT.

V and J are TRBV9 and TRBJ2-1; D possibly corresponds to TRBD1 (5 bases). Germline-derived CDR1 and CDR2 are SGDLS and YYNGEE. CDR3 length equals 17 residues. Trimming pared 0 bases from V and 0 bases from J, leaving 13 bases between. For the CDR3, the DNA is TGTGCCAGCAGCGTAGCTACCAGGGCTTACTCCTACAATGAGCAGTTCTTC. Translating gives CASSVATRAYSYNEQFF.